These 5 T cell receptor beta chains were all obtained from the same sample, sequenced in a study of cytomegalovirus exposure and HLA in healthy donors (dated by TCRdb to about 2017). The protocol used for the library was the immunoSEQ multiplex PCR assay. For the multiplex PCR, a mixture combining 60 forward primers for TCR Vbeta segments and 13 reverse primers for TCR Jbeta segments was used. TCRdb mirrors the immuneACCESS table, restricted to in-frame sequences. Some clones are absent from its copies; in checked studies, under half trace to an unresolved V gene, and the reason for the others is unknown. The sample includes about 120,000 clones, with around two thirds observed a single time. The ten largest account for under 9.5% of the sample. Source material: PBMCs. These receptors were taken from a woman in her thirties or forties in good health and CMV-seropositive.

The rearrangement links TRBV5-1 to TRBJ1-1, with 9 bases identical to TRBD1. The CDR3 has 16 residues. Trimming removed 6 bases from V and 3 bases from J; junction bases left unmatched: 12. Germline V gene sequence: CDR1 SGHRS, CDR2 YFSETQ. DNA for the CDR3: TGCGCCAGCAACCGGGGGACAGGGAAGGGCGACACTGAAGCTTTCTTT. This translates into CASNRGTGKGDTEAFF. Full variable domain (missing parts from reference TRBV5-1 and TRBJ1-1): KAGVTQTPRYLIKTRGQQVTLSCSPISGHRSVSWYQQTPGQGLQFLFEYFSETQRNKGNFPGRFSGRQFSNSRSEMNVSTLELGDSALYLCASNRGTGKGDTEAFFGQGTRLTVV.

The chain combines TRBV9 with TRBJ2-1, with TRBD2 matching over 7 bases. V lost 3 bases and J lost 4; bases outside the gene matches: 19. The CDR3 consists of 19 residues. Germline V gives CDR1 SGDLS, CDR2 YYNGEE. This chain's CDR3 is CASSAPMRASGLGYNEQFF. DNA of the CDR3: TGTGCCAGCAGCGCCCCAATGAGAGCTAGCGGACTGGGGTACAATGAGCAGTTCTTC. The full variable domain, completed using reference TRBV9 and TRBJ2-1, is DSGVTQTPKHLITATGQRVTLRCSPRSGDLSVYWYQQSLDQGLQFLIQYYNGEERAKGNILERFSAQQFPDLHSELNLSSLELGDSALYFCASSAPMRASGLGYNEQFFGPGTRLTVL.

The rearrangement uses TRBV9 and TRBJ1-6; 7 nucleotides align to TRBD1. Germline CDR1 and CDR2: SGDLS and YYNGEE. V was pared by 3 bases and J by 3 bases, with 6 bases of the junction left unmatched. The CDR3 runs to 16 residues. CDR3 residues: CASSDRTGVYNSPLHF. For the CDR3, the DNA is TGTGCCAGCAGCGACCGGACAGGAGTCTATAATTCACCCCTCCACTTT.

The J gene is TRBJ2-3, the V gene TRBV19; 7 nucleotides agree with TRBD2. This CDR3 has 16 amino acids. V lost 8 bases to trimming and J lost 1 base; unmatched junction nucleotides: 12. Germline CDR1 reads LNHDA; CDR2 reads SQIVND (reference sequence). This CDR3 is CASGSSGSKRTDTQYF. In DNA, the CDR3 is TGTGCCAGTGGCTCTAGCGGATCGAAACGCACAGATACGCAGTATTTT.

V and J are TRBV6-1 and TRBJ1-1; D remains ambiguous. Germline values: CDR1 MNHNS, CDR2 SASEGT. CDR3 length: 14 residues. V was cut by 6 bases and J by 1 base, with 12 bases left in between. CDR3 protein: CASRVGGANTEAFF. CDR3 DNA sequence: TGTGCCAGCAGGGTTGGAGGCGCGAACACTGAAGCTTTCTTT.